This is a list of T cell receptor beta chains from one sample in a study of T cell responses to AZD1222 COVID-19 vaccine. The protocol was immunoSEQ multiplex PCR, while the TCRdb copy is restricted to in-frame clones and leaves out a portion. The sample includes some 88,000 clones, over 75% of them seen just once. Sequenced material: peripheral blood, taken 28 days after the second AZD1222 dose. The origin of the receptors is an adult who received the AZD1222 COVID-19 vaccine. CDR3s include the opening cysteine and the closing phenylalanine or tryptophan. D genes are given only for firm matches. Not every row has a clone size; where given, it reads once, few, many or a size class.

v_call: TRBV7-7
j_call: TRBJ2-1
d_call: TRBD1
clone_size: .
cdr3_aa: CASSLGRQGAYNEQFF
cdr3_nt: TGTGCTAGCAGCTTAGGTCGGCAGGGGGCCTACAATGAGCAGTTCTTC

v_call: TRBV6-6
j_call: TRBJ1-5
d_call: .
clone_size: .
cdr3_aa: CASSYGRGQPQHF
cdr3_nt: TGTGCCAGCAGTTACGGTAGGGGTCAGCCCCAGCATTTT

v_call: TRBV12-3/TRBV12-4
j_call: TRBJ1-1
d_call: .
clone_size: .
cdr3_aa: CASSFRGKTEAFF
cdr3_nt: TGTGCCAGCAGTTTTCGTGGAAAAACTGAAGCTTTCTTT

v_call: TRBV10-1
j_call: TRBJ1-5
d_call: .
clone_size: .
cdr3_aa: CASSGPLNQPQHF
cdr3_nt: TGCGCCAGCAGTGGACCCCTCAATCAGCCCCAGCATTTT

v_call: TRBV7-8
j_call: TRBJ1-1
d_call: .
clone_size: once
cdr3_aa: CASSPVTGAFF
cdr3_nt: TGTGCCAGCAGCCCGGTCACAGGAGCTTTCTTT

v_call: TRBV6-1
j_call: TRBJ1-5
d_call: .
clone_size: .
cdr3_aa: CASSEASDSNQPQHF
cdr3_nt: TGTGCCAGCAGTGAAGCGTCAGATTCCAATCAGCCCCAGCATTTT

v_call: TRBV2
j_call: TRBJ1-2
d_call: TRBD1
clone_size: .
cdr3_aa: CASSLQGYGYTF
cdr3_nt: TGTGCCAGCAGTTTACAGGGGTATGGCTACACCTTC

v_call: TRBV18
j_call: TRBJ1-3
d_call: .
clone_size: .
cdr3_aa: CASSSTNTASGNTIYF
cdr3_nt: TGTGCCAGCTCATCAACTAACACAGCGTCTGGAAACACCATATATTTT

v_call: TRBV19
j_call: TRBJ2-2
d_call: .
clone_size: once
cdr3_aa: CASSIVEELFF
cdr3_nt: TGTGCCAGTAGTATAGTTGAGGAGCTGTTTTTT

v_call: TRBV6-5
j_call: TRBJ2-3
d_call: TRBD2
clone_size: .
cdr3_aa: CASIRGLARDTQYF
cdr3_nt: TGTGCCAGCATTCGAGGACTAGCGAGGGATACGCAGTATTTT

v_call: TRBV28
j_call: TRBJ1-2
d_call: .
clone_size: few
cdr3_aa: CASSFTTQNYGYTF
cdr3_nt: TGTGCCAGCAGCTTTACGACACAAAACTATGGCTACACCTTC

v_call: TRBV10-1
j_call: TRBJ1-5
d_call: TRBD1
clone_size: .
cdr3_aa: CASSEGTARGQPQHF
cdr3_nt: TGCGCCAGCAGTGAGGGGACAGCAAGGGGTCAGCCCCAGCATTTT

v_call: TRBV2
j_call: TRBJ2-3
d_call: .
clone_size: .
cdr3_aa: CATSTFAGGTDTQYF
cdr3_nt: TGTGCCACCTCCACCTTTGCGGGTGGCACAGATACGCAGTATTTT

v_call: TRBV5-1
j_call: TRBJ1-4
d_call: .
clone_size: few
cdr3_aa: CASSSDRLATNEKLFF
cdr3_nt: TGCGCCAGCAGCTCCGACAGACTTGCAACTAATGAAAAACTGTTTTTT

v_call: TRBV3-1/TRBV3-2
j_call: TRBJ2-1
d_call: TRBD2
clone_size: .
cdr3_aa: CASSQDVASGFYNEQFF
cdr3_nt: TGTGCCAGCAGCCAAGATGTGGCTAGCGGGTTTTACAATGAGCAGTTCTTC

v_call: TRBV28
j_call: TRBJ1-5
d_call: TRBD1
clone_size: .
cdr3_aa: CASIHTGQGGQPQHF
cdr3_nt: TGTGCCAGCATCCATACCGGACAGGGGGGCCAGCCCCAGCATTTT

v_call: TRBV5-1
j_call: TRBJ2-7
d_call: .
clone_size: .
cdr3_aa: CASSLVPLGAYEQYF
cdr3_nt: TGCGCCAGCAGCTTGGTTCCGTTAGGCGCCTACGAGCAGTACTTC

v_call: TRBV27
j_call: TRBJ1-1
d_call: .
clone_size: .
cdr3_aa: CASSLFMNTEAFF
cdr3_nt: TGTGCCAGCAGTTTATTCATGAACACTGAAGCTTTCTTT

v_call: TRBV6-5
j_call: TRBJ1-6
d_call: .
clone_size: once
cdr3_aa: CASSPTGREDSPLHF
cdr3_nt: TGTGCCAGCAGCCCCACAGGGAGGGAGGATTCACCCCTCCACTTT

v_call: TRBV7-9
j_call: TRBJ1-5
d_call: .
clone_size: .
cdr3_aa: CASSLGADSQPQHF
cdr3_nt: TGTGCCAGCAGCTTAGGAGCGGATAGTCAGCCCCAGCATTTT

v_call: TRBV5-1
j_call: TRBJ1-3
d_call: TRBD1
clone_size: .
cdr3_aa: CASSSQGSAGNTIYF
cdr3_nt: TGCGCCAGCAGCTCACAGGGGTCGGCTGGAAACACCATATATTTT

v_call: TRBV25-1
j_call: TRBJ1-3
d_call: .
clone_size: .
cdr3_aa: CASSISGGGAGNTIYF
cdr3_nt: TGTGCCAGCAGCATCTCCGGTGGAGGGGCTGGAAACACCATATATTTT

v_call: TRBV6-5
j_call: TRBJ2-7
d_call: TRBD2
clone_size: .
cdr3_aa: CASSGRGRSSYEQYF
cdr3_nt: TGTGCCAGCAGCGGGCGGGGGAGGTCTTCCTACGAGCAGTACTTC

v_call: TRBV28
j_call: TRBJ1-5
d_call: TRBD1
clone_size: .
cdr3_aa: CASRGRTGLYSNQPQHF
cdr3_nt: TGTGCCAGCAGGGGTAGGACAGGGTTGTACAGCAATCAGCCCCAGCATTTT

v_call: TRBV3-1/TRBV3-2
j_call: TRBJ2-2
d_call: .
clone_size: .
cdr3_aa: CASSQKTANTGELFF
cdr3_nt: TGTGCCAGCAGCCAGAAAACCGCGAACACCGGGGAGCTGTTTTTT

v_call: TRBV18
j_call: TRBJ2-7
d_call: TRBD2
clone_size: few
cdr3_aa: CASSPRRGDEQYF
cdr3_nt: TGTGCCAGCTCACCCCGGCGGGGGGACGAGCAGTACTTC

v_call: TRBV4-2
j_call: TRBJ2-2
d_call: .
clone_size: .
cdr3_aa: CASSFDTGELFF
cdr3_nt: TGTGCCAGCAGCTTCGACACCGGGGAGCTGTTTTTT

v_call: TRBV19
j_call: TRBJ1-1
d_call: .
clone_size: .
cdr3_aa: CASRSREAEAFF
cdr3_nt: TGTGCCAGTAGGTCCAGGGAGGCTGAAGCTTTCTTT

v_call: TRBV4-3
j_call: TRBJ2-3
d_call: TRBD1
clone_size: once
cdr3_aa: CASSQAAALGQLRTDTQYF
cdr3_nt: TGCGCCAGCAGCCAGGCCGCAGCCCTGGGACAGCTCCGCACAGATACGCAGTATTTT

v_call: TRBV19
j_call: TRBJ1-3
d_call: TRBD1
clone_size: .
cdr3_aa: CASTLPPGQGRSGNTIYF
cdr3_nt: TGTGCCAGTACCCTCCCGCCGGGACAGGGGCGTTCTGGAAACACCATATATTTT

v_call: TRBV28
j_call: TRBJ2-7
d_call: .
clone_size: .
cdr3_aa: CASSLYLYEQYF
cdr3_nt: TGTGCCAGCAGTTTATACCTGTACGAGCAGTACTTC

v_call: TRBV21-1
j_call: TRBJ2-3
d_call: .
clone_size: .
cdr3_aa: CASSNRQGPTDTQYF
cdr3_nt: TGTGCCAGCAGCAACCGACAGGGACCCACAGATACGCAGTATTTT

v_call: TRBV5-1
j_call: TRBJ2-3
d_call: .
clone_size: .
cdr3_aa: CATRAGQPYTDTQYF
cdr3_nt: TGCGCCACCCGGGCGGGACAGCCATACACAGATACGCAGTATTTT

v_call: TRBV11-2
j_call: TRBJ1-2
d_call: .
clone_size: .
cdr3_aa: CASSLDRGYTF
cdr3_nt: TGTGCCAGCAGCTTAGACCGTGGCTACACCTTC

v_call: TRBV29-1
j_call: TRBJ1-3
d_call: TRBD1
clone_size: few
cdr3_aa: CSVVDRGSGGNTIYF
cdr3_nt: TGCAGCGTTGTGGACAGGGGATCGGGTGGAAACACCATATATTTT

v_call: TRBV5-6
j_call: TRBJ1-5
d_call: .
clone_size: .
cdr3_aa: CASSLAGLPNQPQHF
cdr3_nt: TGTGCCAGCAGCTTGGCCGGACTACCCAATCAGCCCCAGCATTTT

v_call: TRBV9
j_call: TRBJ2-2
d_call: .
clone_size: .
cdr3_aa: CASSPARIYTGELFF
cdr3_nt: TGTGCCAGCAGCCCCGCCCGGATTTACACCGGGGAGCTGTTTTTT

v_call: TRBV3-1/TRBV3-2
j_call: TRBJ1-5
d_call: .
clone_size: .
cdr3_aa: CASSQEVGSYDRHF
cdr3_nt: TGTGCCAGCAGCCAAGAGGTAGGGAGCTACGATCGGCATTTT

v_call: TRBV19
j_call: TRBJ1-1
d_call: .
clone_size: .
cdr3_aa: CASSSTGYTEAFF
cdr3_nt: TGTGCCAGTAGTTCAACAGGGTACACTGAAGCTTTCTTT

v_call: TRBV28
j_call: TRBJ1-1
d_call: TRBD1
clone_size: .
cdr3_aa: CASSYRLGQKNTEAFF
cdr3_nt: TGTGCCAGCAGTTACCGACTGGGACAGAAGAACACTGAAGCTTTCTTT

v_call: TRBV24-1
j_call: TRBJ2-5
d_call: TRBD2
clone_size: .
cdr3_aa: CATSSSRGALETQYF
cdr3_nt: TGTGCCACCAGTAGTTCGCGGGGGGCCCTGGAGACCCAGTACTTC